A selection of T cell receptor beta chains follows, all from one sample in a study of cytomegalovirus exposure and HLA in healthy donors. TCRdb's copy holds only in-frame clones and misses some; the assay was immunoSEQ multiplex PCR. The sample holds some 120,000 clones, 85% to 90% seen once. The specimen was PBMCs. Every receptor here comes from a man aged 25 to 45 in good health and CMV-seronegative. Both conserved end residues are trimmed from each CDR3. Each record gives: V gene, CDR3 length, CDR3 protein.

V gene: TRBV29-1
CDR3 length: 10
CDR3 protein: SVAPGNTEAF

V gene: TRBV5-1
CDR3 length: 13
CDR3 protein: ASSLGQIYTGELF

V gene: TRBV7-8
CDR3 length: 10
CDR3 protein: ASSLEGGEQY

V gene: TRBV7-9
CDR3 length: 15
CDR3 protein: ASSAGQGSSGANVLT

V gene: TRBV28
CDR3 length: 13
CDR3 protein: ASSSPGTANYGYT

V gene: TRBV18
CDR3 length: 16
CDR3 protein: ASSEDPGQGSGVETQY

V gene: TRBV27
CDR3 length: 12
CDR3 protein: ASSSPGQSYEQY

V gene: TRBV21-1
CDR3 length: 13
CDR3 protein: ASRPGQYSNQPQH

V gene: TRBV4-2
CDR3 length: 12
CDR3 protein: ASSQETGFGELF

V gene: TRBV2
CDR3 length: 13
CDR3 protein: ASRNTGGLGNTIY

V gene: TRBV18
CDR3 length: 14
CDR3 protein: ASSLLGQKANTEAF

V gene: TRBV5-4
CDR3 length: 12
CDR3 protein: ASSTRGFRYGYT

V gene: TRBV6-5
CDR3 length: 14
CDR3 protein: ASSSLLAGYTDTQY

V gene: TRBV18
CDR3 length: 11
CDR3 protein: ASSPPRNTEAF

V gene: TRBV5-1
CDR3 length: 13
CDR3 protein: ASSLPDRQNSPLH

V gene: TRBV6-1
CDR3 length: 12
CDR3 protein: ASSVVQGRPEAF

V gene: TRBV5-5
CDR3 length: 13
CDR3 protein: ASSLTSGGYNEQF

V gene: TRBV2
CDR3 length: 12
CDR3 protein: ASSDWEVRNEQF

V gene: TRBV7-7
CDR3 length: 12
CDR3 protein: ASSSTGGADTQY

V gene: TRBV5-4
CDR3 length: 16
CDR3 protein: ASSLGTSGGAGIETQY

V gene: TRBV19
CDR3 length: 13
CDR3 protein: ASSMTGARTEKLF

V gene: TRBV28
CDR3 length: 13
CDR3 protein: ASSPGLARTGELF

V gene: TRBV10-3
CDR3 length: 12
CDR3 protein: AIGGSSFTDTQY

V gene: TRBV11-2
CDR3 length: 10
CDR3 protein: ASSAQGYGYT

V gene: TRBV5-1
CDR3 length: 12
CDR3 protein: ASSIGQGQETQY

V gene: TRBV10-3
CDR3 length: 10
CDR3 protein: AISGGRFEAF

V gene: TRBV7-9
CDR3 length: 17
CDR3 protein: ASSLKSFFGPRGTGELF

V gene: TRBV2
CDR3 length: 12
CDR3 protein: ASNLQGSNEKLF

V gene: TRBV9
CDR3 length: 18
CDR3 protein: ASSPPAGARGRRSTDTQY

V gene: TRBV10-3
CDR3 length: 12
CDR3 protein: AISDLDSFNEQF

V gene: TRBV6-4
CDR3 length: 12
CDR3 protein: ASSLQGASGGYT

V gene: TRBV4-3
CDR3 length: 13
CDR3 protein: ASSQDWRTGNTIY

V gene: TRBV6-1
CDR3 length: 13
CDR3 protein: ASSDSLGYNQPQH

V gene: TRBV28
CDR3 length: 11
CDR3 protein: ASSEQAWDTIY

V gene: TRBV13
CDR3 length: 11
CDR3 protein: ASSFSRNEKLF

V gene: TRBV4-3
CDR3 length: 14
CDR3 protein: ASSQDKGHPNTEAF

V gene: TRBV4-1
CDR3 length: 13
CDR3 protein: ASSQGFTEAYEQY

V gene: TRBV19
CDR3 length: 12
CDR3 protein: ASNKGAENQPQH

V gene: TRBV5-3
CDR3 length: 11
CDR3 protein: ARSREDFHEQY

V gene: TRBV10-3
CDR3 length: 15
CDR3 protein: AISEPQGAVLAYGYT

V gene: TRBV4-2
CDR3 length: 15
CDR3 protein: ASSPPLGQGGNQPQH

V gene: TRBV9
CDR3 length: 13
CDR3 protein: ASSVALGDGNTIY

V gene: TRBV4-1
CDR3 length: 11
CDR3 protein: ASSQGPGDEAF

V gene: TRBV10-3
CDR3 length: 15
CDR3 protein: AISESWQGALTGELF

V gene: TRBV7-9
CDR3 length: 11
CDR3 protein: ASRPTGLSEQF

V gene: TRBV10-2
CDR3 length: 12
CDR3 protein: ASSESGSYNEQF

V gene: TRBV5-4
CDR3 length: 14
CDR3 protein: ASSLRGRGVNTEAF

V gene: TRBV7-2
CDR3 length: 13
CDR3 protein: ASSTDRSSYNEQF

V gene: TRBV6-1
CDR3 length: 11
CDR3 protein: ASRPNINYGYT

V gene: TRBV6-5
CDR3 length: 11
CDR3 protein: ASRDGSGYGYT

V gene: TRBV7-9
CDR3 length: 13
CDR3 protein: ASSRKSHRYNEQF

V gene: TRBV6-5
CDR3 length: 13
CDR3 protein: ASSYGGGLNEKLF

V gene: TRBV28
CDR3 length: 13
CDR3 protein: ASIEQGYYNSPLH

V gene: TRBV27
CDR3 length: 11
CDR3 protein: ASSFGRSYGYT

V gene: TRBV28
CDR3 length: 12
CDR3 protein: ASSPQGEAYEQY

V gene: TRBV5-1
CDR3 length: 13
CDR3 protein: ASSLDRGSADTQY

V gene: TRBV11-3
CDR3 length: 15
CDR3 protein: ASSRPRAGGNPGELF

V gene: TRBV18
CDR3 length: 11
CDR3 protein: ASSLSRIHEQY

V gene: TRBV18
CDR3 length: 12
CDR3 protein: ASSPDRENYGYT

V gene: TRBV18
CDR3 length: 13
CDR3 protein: ASSRGSGGPYEQY